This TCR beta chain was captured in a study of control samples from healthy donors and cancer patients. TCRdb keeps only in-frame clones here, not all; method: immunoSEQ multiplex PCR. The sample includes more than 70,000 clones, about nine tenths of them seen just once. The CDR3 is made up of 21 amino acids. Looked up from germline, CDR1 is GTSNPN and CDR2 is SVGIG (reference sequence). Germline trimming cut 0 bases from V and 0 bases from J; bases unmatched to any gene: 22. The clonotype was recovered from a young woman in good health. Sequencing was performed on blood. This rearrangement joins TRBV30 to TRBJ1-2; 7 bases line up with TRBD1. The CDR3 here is CAWSVIWGQSTQSQANYGYTF. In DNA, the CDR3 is TGTGCCTGGAGTGTAATCTGGGGACAGTCAACCCAATCTCAAGCTAACTATGGCTACACCTTC.